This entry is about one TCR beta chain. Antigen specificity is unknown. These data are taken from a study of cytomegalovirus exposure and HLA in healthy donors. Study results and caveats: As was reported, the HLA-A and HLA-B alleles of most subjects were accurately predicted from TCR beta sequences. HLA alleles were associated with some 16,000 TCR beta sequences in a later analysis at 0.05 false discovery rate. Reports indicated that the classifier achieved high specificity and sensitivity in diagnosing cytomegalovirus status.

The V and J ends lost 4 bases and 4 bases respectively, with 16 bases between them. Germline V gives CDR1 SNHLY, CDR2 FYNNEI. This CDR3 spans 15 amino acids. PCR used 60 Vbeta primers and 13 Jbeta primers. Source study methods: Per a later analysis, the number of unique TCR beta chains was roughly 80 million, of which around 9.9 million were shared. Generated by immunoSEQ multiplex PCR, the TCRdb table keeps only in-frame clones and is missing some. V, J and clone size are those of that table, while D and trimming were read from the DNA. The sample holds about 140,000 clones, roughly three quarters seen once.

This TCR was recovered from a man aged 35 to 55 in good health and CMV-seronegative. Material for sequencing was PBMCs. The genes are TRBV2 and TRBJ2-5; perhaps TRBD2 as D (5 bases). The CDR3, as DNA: TGTGCCAGCAGTGGCGGAGGACCACCCCTAGAGACCCAGTACTTC. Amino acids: CASSGGGPPLETQYF.